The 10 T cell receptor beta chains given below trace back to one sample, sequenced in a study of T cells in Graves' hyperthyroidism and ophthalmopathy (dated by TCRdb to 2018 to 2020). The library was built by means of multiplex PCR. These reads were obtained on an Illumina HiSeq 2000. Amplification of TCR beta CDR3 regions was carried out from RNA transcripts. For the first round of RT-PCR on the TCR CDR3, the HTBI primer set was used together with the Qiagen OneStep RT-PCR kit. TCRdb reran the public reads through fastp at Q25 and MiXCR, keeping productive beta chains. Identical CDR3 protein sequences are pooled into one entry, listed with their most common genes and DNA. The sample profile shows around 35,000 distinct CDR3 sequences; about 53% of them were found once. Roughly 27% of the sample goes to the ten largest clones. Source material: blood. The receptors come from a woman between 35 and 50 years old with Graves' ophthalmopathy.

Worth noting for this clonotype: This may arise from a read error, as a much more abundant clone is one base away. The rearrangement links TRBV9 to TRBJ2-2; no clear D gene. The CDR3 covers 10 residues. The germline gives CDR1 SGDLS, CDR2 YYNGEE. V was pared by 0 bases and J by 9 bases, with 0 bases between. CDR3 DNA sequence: TGTGCCAGCAGCGTAGGGGAGCTGTTTTTT. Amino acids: CASSVGELFF.

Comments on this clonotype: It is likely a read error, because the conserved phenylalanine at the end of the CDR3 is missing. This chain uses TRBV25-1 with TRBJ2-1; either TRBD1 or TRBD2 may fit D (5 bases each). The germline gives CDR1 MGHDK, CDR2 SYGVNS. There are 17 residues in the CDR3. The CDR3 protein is CASSEINGTARSNGQFL. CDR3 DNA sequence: TGTGCCAGCAGTGAGATAAATGGGACGGCAAGGTCCAATGGGCAGTTCTTA.

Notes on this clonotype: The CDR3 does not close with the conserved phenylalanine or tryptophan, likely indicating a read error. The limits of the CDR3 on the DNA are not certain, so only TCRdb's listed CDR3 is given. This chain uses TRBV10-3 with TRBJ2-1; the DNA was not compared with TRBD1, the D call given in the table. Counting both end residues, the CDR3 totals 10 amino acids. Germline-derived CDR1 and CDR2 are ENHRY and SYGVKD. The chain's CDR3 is CAISEGDRGG.

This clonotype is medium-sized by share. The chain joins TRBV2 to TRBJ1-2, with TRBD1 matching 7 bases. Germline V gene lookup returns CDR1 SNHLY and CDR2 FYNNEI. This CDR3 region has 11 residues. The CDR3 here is CAVQQGPGYTF. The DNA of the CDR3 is TGTGCGGTCCAACAGGGGCCCGGCTACACCTTC.

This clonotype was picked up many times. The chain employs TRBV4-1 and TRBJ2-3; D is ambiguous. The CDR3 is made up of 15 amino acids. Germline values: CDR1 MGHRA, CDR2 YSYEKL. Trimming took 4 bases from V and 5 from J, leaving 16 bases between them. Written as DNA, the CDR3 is TGCGCCAGCAGCCGCGGCAGCCTTACGGGAGATACGCAGTATTTT. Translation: CASSRGSLTGDTQYF.

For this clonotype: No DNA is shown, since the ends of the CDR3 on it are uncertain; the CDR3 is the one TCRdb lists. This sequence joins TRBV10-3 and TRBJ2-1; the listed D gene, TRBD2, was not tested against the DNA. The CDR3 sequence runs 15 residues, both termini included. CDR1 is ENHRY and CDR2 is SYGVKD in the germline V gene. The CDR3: CAICSARLAENEQFF.

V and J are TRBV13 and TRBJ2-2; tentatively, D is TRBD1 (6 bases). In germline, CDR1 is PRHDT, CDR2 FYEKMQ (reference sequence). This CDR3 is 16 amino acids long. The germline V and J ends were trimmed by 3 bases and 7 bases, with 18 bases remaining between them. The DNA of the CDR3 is TGTGCCAGCAGCTTTAGTCAGGCAGGGGCGATCGGGGAGCTGTTTTTT. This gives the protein CASSFSQAGAIGELFF.

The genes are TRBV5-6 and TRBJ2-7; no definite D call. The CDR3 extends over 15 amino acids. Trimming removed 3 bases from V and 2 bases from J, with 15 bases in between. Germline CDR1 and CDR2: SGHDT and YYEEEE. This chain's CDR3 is CASSSTLAGTYEQYF. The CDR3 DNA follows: TGTGCCAGCAGCTCCACTTTAGCAGGAACCTACGAGCAGTACTTC.

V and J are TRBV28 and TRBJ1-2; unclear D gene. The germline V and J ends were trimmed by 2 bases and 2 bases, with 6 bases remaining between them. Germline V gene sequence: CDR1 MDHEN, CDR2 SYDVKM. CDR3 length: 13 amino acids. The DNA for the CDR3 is TGTGCCAGCAGTTTAACGGGGAACTATGGCTACACCTTC. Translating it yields CASSLTGNYGYTF.

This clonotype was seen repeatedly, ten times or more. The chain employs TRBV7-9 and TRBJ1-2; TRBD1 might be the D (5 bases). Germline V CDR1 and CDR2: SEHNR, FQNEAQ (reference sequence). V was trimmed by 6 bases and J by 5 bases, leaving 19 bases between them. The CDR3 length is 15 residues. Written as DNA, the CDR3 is TGTGCCAGCAGGGTAGAGGGACTCCTGGATTATGGCTACACCTTC. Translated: CASRVEGLLDYGYTF.